This T cell receptor beta chain was documented in a study of T cell repertoires in cytomegalovirus infection. This clonotype was recorded a few times. The V segment lost 8 bases and the J segment 0 bases; nucleotides outside the gene matches: 6. The CDR3 spans 13 residues. Germline V gene data show CDR1 as SQVTM and CDR2 as ANQGSEA. TCRdb used MiXCR to reprocess the reads, holding one entry per CDR3 protein. This sample has about 260,000 distinct CDR3 sequences; roughly 15% occur once, and the top ten carry 8.5% to 9%. Sequences were obtained from PBMCs. The clonotype originates from a human donor in good health (CMV status not recorded). Some clones in this sample may be carry-over from other donors' samples. The chain recombines TRBV29-1 with TRBJ1-2; 7 bases fit TRBD1. As DNA, the CDR3 is TGCAGCACCTCGACAGGGACTAACTATGGCTACACCTTC. It is translated as CSTSTGTNYGYTF.